What follows are 28 T cell receptor beta chains derived from one specimen sequenced in a study of read filtering for tumor transcriptome and immune sequencing (dated by TCRdb to about 2020). TCRdb shows the sequencer as Illumina HiSeq 4000. TCR libraries were built from 400 ng RNA with the Immunoverse kit, using molecular barcoded adaptors covering alpha/delta and beta/gamma chains. Starting from the raw public reads, TCRdb applied fastp trimming at Q25, assembled clones with MiXCR and retained in-frame beta chains. Identical CDR3 proteins give one entry, which carries the most common genes and DNA. For this sample there are about 62,000 distinct CDR3 sequences; around 20% appear just once. The top ten constitute about a tenth of the sample. The specimen sequenced was a population of CD138-negative cells sorted from bone marrow. The sample's cell subset or site, from its label and the paper: bone marrow mononuclear cells depleted of CD138+ plasma/myeloma cells by negative magnetic selection. All receptors come from a donor aged 40 or older with multiple myeloma.

This clonotype was observed once. The rearrangement links TRBV12-3 or TRBV12-4 to TRBJ1-3; D possibly corresponds to TRBD1 (6 bases). The CDR3 loop spans 14 amino acids. V was pared by 7 bases and J by 3 bases, with 13 bases between. For the CDR3, the DNA is TGTGCCAGCAACTACTCAGGGGTTGGAAACACCATATATTTT. This encodes CASNYSGVGNTIYF.

This clonotype occurred many times. This chain joins TRBV7-8 and TRBJ2-3; 7 bases map to TRBD2. Germline loops: CDR1 SGHVS, CDR2 FQNEAQ. Trimming at V came to 5 bases and at J to 5 bases, leaving 13 bases not matched to a gene. The CDR3 totals 16 residues. The CDR3 region is CASSLASGGLGDTQYF. As DNA, the CDR3 is TGTGCCAGCAGCCTCGCCTCGGGGGGATTGGGAGATACGCAGTATTTT.

This clonotype was picked up many times. CDR3 loop: CSARGALAGGQETQYF. CDR3 sequence (DNA): TGCAGTGCTAGAGGGGCGCTAGCGGGGGGGCAAGAGACCCAGTACTTC. The chain links TRBV20-1 to TRBJ2-5; TRBD2 matches 12 bases. In germline, CDR1 is DFQATT, CDR2 SNEGSKA (reference sequence). Trimming at V came to 1 base and at J to 2 bases, leaving 5 bases not matched to a gene. The CDR3 consists of 16 residues.

This clonotype came up a few times. Since a much larger clone is just one base distant, this may be a read error. The rearrangement links TRBV28 to TRBJ2-1, with 13 bases fitting TRBD2. Germline V lookup: CDR1 MDHEN, CDR2 SYDVKM. The CDR3 length is 14 residues. V lost 11 bases and J lost 5; bases outside the gene matches: 6. CDR3 in amino acids: CAARLAGGNNEQFF. As DNA, the CDR3 is TGTGCCGCCAGACTAGCGGGAGGTAACAATGAGCAGTTCTTC.

About this clonotype: A much larger clonotype is one base distant, so this may be a read error. The V gene is TRBV7-9, the J gene TRBJ2-7; 7 bases match TRBD1. The CDR3 totals 14 residues. In germline, CDR1 is SEHNR, CDR2 FQNEAQ (reference sequence). The CDR3 loop reads CASSPRAGGNERYF. CDR3 coding DNA: TGTGCCAGCAGCCCCCGGGCAGGGGGAAACGAGCGGTACTTC.

This clonotype was observed at least ten times. The rearrangement uses TRBV7-8 and TRBJ2-3; perhaps TRBD1 as D (5 bases). The CDR3 has 16 amino acids. V shed 5 bases and J shed 0 bases, with 15 bases lying between them. Germline V gene data show CDR1 as SGHVS and CDR2 as FQNEAQ. The chain's CDR3 is CASSRITGASTDTQYF. In DNA, the CDR3 is TGTGCCAGCAGCCGAATTACAGGAGCAAGCACAGATACGCAGTATTTT.

This clonotype was found a few times. The genes are TRBV19 and TRBJ2-2; TRBD1 might be the D (5 bases). Germline V gives CDR1 LNHDA, CDR2 SQIVND (reference sequence). The CDR3 has 11 amino acids. V was pared by 7 bases and J by 9 bases, with 9 bases between. As DNA, the CDR3 is TGTGCCAGTAATCAGGGCCGGGAGCTGTTTTTT. Protein sequence: CASNQGRELFF.

This clonotype was observed a few times. The V and J genes are TRBV29-1 and TRBJ2-7; 11 bases are a match to TRBD2. J lost 3 bases, V lost 6 bases, and 7 bases had no gene match. From germline, CDR1 is SQVTM and CDR2 ANQGSEA. CDR3 length: 14 amino acids. In DNA form, the CDR3 reads TGCAGCGTCCTCCGACTAGCGGGAAGCTACGAGCAGTACTTC. Protein sequence: CSVLRLAGSYEQYF.

This clonotype has ten or more counts. The V call is TRBV3-1, the J call TRBJ2-7, with 9 nucleotides matching TRBD2. The CDR3 runs to 16 residues. V was pared by 2 bases and J by 3 bases, with 8 bases of the junction left unmatched. Germline V gene sequence: CDR1 LGHDT, CDR2 YNNKEL (reference sequence). The CDR3 sequence is CASSQPTSGVLYEQYF. CDR3 bases: TGTGCCAGCAGCCAACCGACTAGCGGAGTCCTCTACGAGCAGTACTTC.

This clonotype was picked up many times. V is TRBV11-2 and J is TRBJ2-6; D is perhaps TRBD1 or TRBD2 (5 bases each). CDR3 length equals 15 residues. CDR1 is SGHAT and CDR2 is FQNNGV in the germline V gene. Trimming stripped 5 bases from V and 3 bases from J, with 11 bases between. The CDR3 nucleotides are TGTGCCAGCAGCCCGAGGGGTGTTGGGGCCAACGTCCTGACTTTC. Amino acids: CASSPRGVGANVLTF.

This clonotype was counted many times. V is TRBV10-3 and J is TRBJ2-5; D is possibly TRBD2 (6 bases). The CDR3 has 13 residues. Per germline, CDR1 ENHRY and CDR2 SYGVKD. Trimming removed 3 bases from V and 5 bases from J, with 10 bases in between. The CDR3 reads CAISESAGETQYF. The DNA of the CDR3 is TGTGCCATCAGTGAATCGGCGGGGGAGACCCAGTACTTC.

In its sample, this clonotype was seen many times. The chain carries TRBV28 and TRBJ2-7, with D tentatively TRBD1 (6 bases). Trimming shortened V by 3 bases and J by 3 bases, and 12 bases separated the two germline ends. CDR1 and CDR2 (germline): MDHEN, SYDVKM. The CDR3 is made up of 14 amino acids. The CDR3 sequence: CASSLRNRVYEQYF. CDR3 DNA sequence: TGTGCCAGCAGTTTGAGAAACAGGGTCTACGAGCAGTACTTC.

In this sample, this clonotype turned up many times. CDR3 DNA sequence: TGTGCCAGCAGTCCTCCCCTACTAGCGGGACGCTCCTACGAGCAGTACTTC. As protein: CASSPPLLAGRSYEQYF. This chain links TRBV28 with TRBJ2-7; 10 positions agree with TRBD2. The V gene end was trimmed by 5 bases and the J gene end by 0 bases; junction bases not matched to a gene: 10. The CDR3 is made up of 17 amino acids. The germline gives CDR1 MDHEN, CDR2 SYDVKM.

In regard to this clonotype: A much larger clonotype is one base distant, so this may be a read error. The V call is TRBV28, the J call TRBJ2-3; 14 bases line up with TRBD2. In germline, CDR1 is MDHEN, CDR2 SYDVKM. This CDR3 spans 16 amino acids. Losses at the gene ends were 7 bases for V and 5 bases for J; bases not matched to a gene: 8. The CDR3 reads CASNLGLAGVGDTQYF. In DNA, the CDR3 is TGTGCCAGCAATTTGGGACTAGCGGGAGTTGGAGATACGCAGTATTTT.

This clonotype occurred many times. The J gene is TRBJ1-6, the V gene TRBV29-1; D is unresolved. This CDR3 region has 14 residues. Trimming left V 7 bases short and J 6 bases short, with 16 bases between. Germline-derived CDR1 and CDR2 are SQVTM and ANQGSEA. CDR3 DNA sequence: TGCAGCGCCTCCGGACCGACCCCTAATTCACCCCTCCACTTT. Translated: CSASGPTPNSPLHF.

This clonotype was observed at least ten times. J is TRBJ2-1 and V is TRBV2; TRBD1 might be the D (11 bases). V was cut by 7 bases and J by 6 bases, with 28 bases left in between. The length of the CDR3 is 18 residues. CDR1 is SNHLY and CDR2 is FYNNEI in the germline V gene. The CDR3 spells CASTRDRGTSAGSNEQFF. The CDR3 coding sequence is TGTGCCAGCACCAGGGACAGGGGGACTAGCGCCGGATCCAATGAGCAGTTCTTC.

This clonotype came up once. With a much larger clone just one base away, this may be a read error. The rearrangement links TRBV10-3 to TRBJ2-7; D unclear. The CDR3 extends over 11 amino acids. Germline CDR1 reads ENHRY; CDR2 reads SYGVKD. The DNA for the CDR3 is TGTGCCATCAGTGAGTCCTACGAGCAGAACTTC. Amino acids: CAISESYEQNF.

Many counts were recorded for this clonotype. V is TRBV11-2 and J is TRBJ2-7; TRBD1 aligns across 9 bases. This CDR3 region has 17 residues. J was trimmed by 7 bases and V by 1 base; bases with no gene match: 14. Germline values: CDR1 SGHAT, CDR2 FQNNGV. The chain's CDR3 is CASSLAVRGTGLGEQYF. Written as DNA, the CDR3 is TGTGCCAGCAGCTTAGCTGTAAGAGGGACAGGGTTGGGTGAGCAGTACTTC.

This clonotype was picked up many times. This sequence joins TRBV12-3 or TRBV12-4 and TRBJ2-2; 7 bases are shared with TRBD1. Losses at the gene ends were 5 bases for V and 4 bases for J; bases not matched to a gene: 7. The CDR3 runs 15 residues. The CDR3 sequence: CASSLQTGITGELFF. CDR3 coding DNA: TGTGCCAGCAGTCTCCAGACAGGGATCACCGGGGAGCTGTTTTTT.

This clonotype was picked up one time. A much larger clone differs by one base, so this may be a read error. The chain carries TRBV6-5 and TRBJ2-7; 8 bases fit TRBD2. This CDR3 has 19 amino acids. Trimming cost V 2 bases and J 7 bases; bases outside gene matches: 22. Germline-derived CDR1 and CDR2 are MNHEY and SVGAGI. The CDR3: CASSYPRGGSAGGRREQYF. As DNA, the CDR3 is TGTGCCAGCAGTTACCCGAGGGGCGGTAGCGCGGGAGGCCGCCGAGAGCAGTACTTC.

In this sample, this clonotype turned up many times. The J gene is TRBJ2-4, the V gene TRBV20-1, with unresolved D. From germline, CDR1 is DFQATT and CDR2 SNEGSKA (reference sequence). Trimming stripped 2 bases from V and 2 bases from J, with 7 bases between. There are 13 residues in the CDR3. The CDR3 DNA is TGCAGTGCTAGAATGTTGACCAAAAACATTCAGTACTTC. Translation gives CSARMLTKNIQYF.

This clonotype showed up many times. CDR3 nucleotides: TGCGCCAGCAGCTTGGACGGATTCAATCAGCCCCAGCATTTT. Translating gives CASSLDGFNQPQHF. The chain combines TRBV5-1 with TRBJ1-5, with no clear D. The CDR3 loop spans 14 amino acids. Between the trimmed V and J ends, which lost 0 bases and 3 bases, there was a span of 7 bases. CDR1 SGHRS and CDR2 YFSETQ come from the germline V gene.

Of note for this clonotype: At one of its ends the junction is not consistent with the germline gene, which may arise from a read error. The V gene is TRBV20-1, the J gene TRBJ1-1; a possible D gene is TRBD1 (5 bases). CDR1 and CDR2 from the germline V gene are DFQATT and SNEGSKA (reference sequence). This CDR3 has 15 residues. The CDR3 loop reads CSARGPGQTNTEALF. CDR3 bases: TGCAGTGCCCGTGGCCCGGGGCAGACCAACACTGAAGCTCTCTTT.

Concerning this clonotype: The conserved final phenylalanine or tryptophan is absent from the CDR3, which likely points to a read error. As DNA, the CDR3 is TGTGCCAGCAGTTACTCGCCTAGCGTCTCCTACGATGAGCAGTTCTTG. It specifies CASSYSPSVSYDEQFL. This rearrangement joins TRBV6-6 to TRBJ2-1; perhaps TRBD2 as D (6 bases). The CDR3 has 16 amino acids. Germline V gene lookup returns CDR1 MNHNY and CDR2 SVGAGI (reference sequence).

Turning to this clonotype: A much larger clone lies a single base off, so this may be a read error. The V gene is TRBV12-3 or TRBV12-4, the J gene TRBJ1-2, with 10 bases matching TRBD1. CDR3 size: 14 residues. The CDR3 DNA is TGTGCCTGCAGTTTAACCGACAGGGGGCTTGGCTACACCTTC. Its protein product is CACSLTDRGLGYTF.

This clonotype was recorded at least ten times. This chain links TRBV2 with TRBJ1-1; 11 positions match TRBD1. The V and J ends lost 5 bases and 2 bases, in that order; junction bases with no gene match: 1. CDR3 length equals 14 residues. Germline values: CDR1 SNHLY, CDR2 FYNNEI. Written as DNA, the CDR3 is TGTGCCAGCAGTTGGACAGGGGGCAACACTGAAGCTTTCTTT. It specifies CASSWTGGNTEAFF.

This clonotype showed up many times. V is TRBV12-3 or TRBV12-4 and J is TRBJ2-7; D is unclear. Trimming removed 5 bases from V and 6 bases from J, with 8 bases in between. This CDR3 is built from 11 residues. The CDR3: CASSQAVEQYF. For the CDR3, the DNA is TGTGCCAGCAGTCAGGCCGTCGAGCAGTACTTC.

Concerning this clonotype: The CDR3 end shows no conserved phenylalanine or tryptophan, and so a read error is likely. This chain links TRBV6-2 or TRBV6-3 with TRBJ2-7, with a tentative D call TRBD2 (5 bases). There are 12 residues in the CDR3. V was trimmed by 10 bases and J by 2 bases, leaving 12 bases between them. Germline values: CDR1 MNHEY, CDR2 SVGEGT. DNA for the CDR3: TGTGCCAACAATCGGGGTACCTACGAGCAGTACCTC. This encodes CANNRGTYEQYL.